The 7 T cell receptor beta chains reported below all come from one sample, sequenced in a study of beta chain features in type 1 diabetes. Study-wide results and limits: People with Type 1 diabetes carried modestly yet significantly shorter TCRB CDR3s in all four CD4+ subsets.

Reverse transcription of all isolated RNA meant that expressed TCRB transcripts were sequenced. Profiled with immunoSEQ multiplex PCR; TCRdb holds only in-frame clones, not every one. The sample records 350,000 to 400,000 clones, roughly 13% being singletons. Antigen specificity for these receptors is unknown. Specimen: naive CD4+ T cells from blood. The origin of the receptors is a woman under 30 with type 1 diabetes.

There are a few counts of this clone. This chain uses TRBV6-5 with TRBJ1-1; no clear D gene. The V gene's germline CDR1 is MNHEY and CDR2 SVGAGI. There are 13 residues in the CDR3. The V end lost 4 bases, the J end lost 11 bases, and 17 bases lay between the germline ends. CDR3: CASSSAGSGEAFF. The CDR3 DNA follows: TGTGCCAGCAGTTCGGCAGGTAGCGGGGAGGCTTTCTTT.

This chain connects TRBV6-5 to TRBJ2-7; TRBD1 matches at 7 bases. Germline values: CDR1 MNHEY, CDR2 SVGAGI. V lost 2 bases to trimming and J lost 1 base; unmatched junction nucleotides: 5. This CDR3 has 15 residues. This CDR3 reads CASSYRDRPSYEQYF. CDR3 sequence (DNA): TGTGCCAGCAGTTACCGGGACAGACCATCCTACGAGCAGTACTTC.

This sequence joins TRBV7-3 and TRBJ2-1; 7 bases line up with TRBD2. CDR1 SGHTA and CDR2 FQGTGA come from the germline V gene. V gave up 5 bases and J gave up 6 bases; unmatched junction bases: 10. The CDR3 is 15 amino acids. CDR3 nucleotides: TGTGCCAGCAGCCCAGAAGCGGGGTGGGGCAATGAGCAGTTCTTC. This sequence encodes CASSPEAGWGNEQFF.

Only a few counts were recorded for this clone. The V and J genes are TRBV7-2 and TRBJ1-2, with TRBD1 identical over 7 bases. Germline CDR1 and CDR2: SGHTA and FQGNSA. This CDR3 comprises 15 residues. The ends lost 2 bases at V and 3 bases at J; junction bases unmatched: 6. The CDR3 sequence is CASSLRTGVDYGYTF. The DNA of the CDR3 is TGTGCCAGCAGCTTACGCACAGGGGTTGACTATGGCTACACCTTC.

The rearrangement joins TRBV4-3 to TRBJ2-7, with D perhaps TRBD1 (5 bases). The ends were cut back, 1 base at V and 2 bases at J, with 12 bases in the middle. Germline V gene lookup returns CDR1 LGHNA and CDR2 YSLEER. This CDR3 is built from 15 residues. The CDR3 DNA follows: TGCGCCAGCAGCCAAGCCCAAGACAGAGCCTACGAGCAGTACTTC. It yields the protein CASSQAQDRAYEQYF.

In DNA, the CDR3 is TGCGCCAGCAGCCAACCCGGTGTTCCAGGGCCTGAAGCTTTCTTT. Its translation is CASSQPGVPGPEAFF. The V call is TRBV4-3, the J call TRBJ1-1; D is possibly TRBD1 (5 bases). CDR1 and CDR2 (germline): LGHNA, YSLEER. The CDR3 totals 15 residues. The V gene lost 2 bases and the J gene lost 6 bases, with 16 bases spanning the gap.

The V gene is TRBV7-7, the J gene TRBJ2-1, with no clear D. This CDR3 is built from 13 residues. Looked up from germline, CDR1 is SSHAT and CDR2 is FNYEAQ (reference sequence). V was trimmed by 1 base and J by 10 bases, leaving 11 bases between them. The CDR3 sequence is CASSLVDLGEQFF. DNA of the CDR3: TGTGCCAGCAGCTTAGTCGACCTCGGGGAGCAGTTCTTC.